This paragraph reports one T cell receptor beta chain. Its antigen is not identified. Sequencing was performed with immunoSEQ multiplex PCR; in TCRdb, only in-frame clones are kept and a portion is missing. There are about 100,000 clones in the sample; nearly 95% occur only once, and roughly 3.1% lies in the top ten. CDR3 length equals 15 residues. The germline V gene encodes CDR1 SGDLS and CDR2 YYNGEE. Trimming shortened V by 3 bases and J by 3 bases, and 15 bases separated the two germline ends. The data stem from a study of T cells in pancreatic ductal adenocarcinoma. The selected patients with pancreatic ductal adenocarcinoma had surgery but no neoadjuvant therapy. General observations from the study: Results skew toward the minority of patients with early-stage disease. Tumor samples had fewer productive templates and approximately 8.8-fold fewer unique clonotypes than blood. Mean clonality was around 0.1 in tumors and roughly 0.068 in blood, not significantly different. Comparisons of tumor and blood clonality may show falsely lower tumor diversity.

V and J are TRBV9 and TRBJ1-2, with D perhaps matching TRBD1 (6 bases). The receptor's source is a human donor with pancreatic ductal adenocarcinoma. The sample comprised PBMCs. The chain's CDR3 is CASSAQDSPDYGYTF. DNA for the CDR3: TGTGCCAGCAGCGCCCAGGACAGCCCTGACTATGGCTACACCTTC.